This T cell receptor (beta chain) was retrieved from a study of blood T cell repertoires in COVID-19. Study in general: COVID-19 samples from acute and convalescent phases originated in the United States, Italy and Spain. The analysed material was cDNA or gDNA that came from T cells, B-cell-depleted T cells, or PBMCs.

In the authors' methods: By means of reference gene primer amplification, nucleated cell counts were estimated. TCRdb's table, derived via immunoSEQ multiplex PCR, lists solely in-frame clones and lacks some. The V and J calls and clone size come from that table; D and trimming were worked out from the DNA. The sample yields roughly 77,000 clones, 88% seen once. This CDR3 spans 16 amino acids. Germline V CDR1 and CDR2: GTSNPN, SVGIG (reference sequence). Trimming took 6 bases from V and 0 from J; bases not matched to a gene: 9. The sample consisted of peripheral blood. The chain carries TRBV30 and TRBJ2-3; the match to TRBD1 covers 10 bases. The TCR sequence derives from a human donor in a cohort sampled during active COVID-19. The CDR3: CACPVRDRGSTDTQYF. CDR3 in DNA: TGTGCCTGCCCCGTCCGGGACAGGGGAAGCACAGATACGCAGTATTTT.